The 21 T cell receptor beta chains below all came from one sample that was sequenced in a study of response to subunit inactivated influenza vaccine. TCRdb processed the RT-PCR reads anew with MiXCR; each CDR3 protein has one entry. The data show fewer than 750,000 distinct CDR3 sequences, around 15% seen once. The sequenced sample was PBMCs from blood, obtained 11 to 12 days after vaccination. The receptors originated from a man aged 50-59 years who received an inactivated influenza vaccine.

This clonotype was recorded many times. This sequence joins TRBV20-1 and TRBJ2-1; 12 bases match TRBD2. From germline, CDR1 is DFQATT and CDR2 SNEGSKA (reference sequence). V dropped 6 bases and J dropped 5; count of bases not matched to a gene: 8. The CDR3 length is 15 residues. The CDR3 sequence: CSAAKTSGRNNEQFF. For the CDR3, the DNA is TGCAGTGCGGCAAAGACTAGCGGGAGAAACAATGAGCAGTTCTTC.

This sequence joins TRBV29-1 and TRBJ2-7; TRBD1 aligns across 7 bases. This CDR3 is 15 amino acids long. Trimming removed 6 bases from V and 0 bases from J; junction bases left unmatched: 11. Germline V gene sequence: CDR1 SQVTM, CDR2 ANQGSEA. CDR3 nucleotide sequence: TGCAGCGTCCGACAAGGGGGCGGAGCCTCCTACGAGCAGTACTTC. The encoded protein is CSVRQGGGASYEQYF.

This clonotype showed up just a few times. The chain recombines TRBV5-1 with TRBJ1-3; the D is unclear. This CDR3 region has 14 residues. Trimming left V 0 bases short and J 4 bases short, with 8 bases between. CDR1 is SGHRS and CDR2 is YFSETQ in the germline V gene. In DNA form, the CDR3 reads TGCGCCAGCAGCTTGGAACTGAGGGGAAACACCATATATTTT. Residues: CASSLELRGNTIYF.

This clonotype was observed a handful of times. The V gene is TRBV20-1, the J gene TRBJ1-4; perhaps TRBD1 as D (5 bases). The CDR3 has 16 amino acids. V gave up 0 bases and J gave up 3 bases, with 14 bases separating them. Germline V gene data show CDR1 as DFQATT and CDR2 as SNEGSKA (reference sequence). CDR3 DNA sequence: TGCAGTGCTAGAGATGATGGGGTAGGGGCTAATGAAAAACTGTTTTTT. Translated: CSARDDGVGANEKLFF.

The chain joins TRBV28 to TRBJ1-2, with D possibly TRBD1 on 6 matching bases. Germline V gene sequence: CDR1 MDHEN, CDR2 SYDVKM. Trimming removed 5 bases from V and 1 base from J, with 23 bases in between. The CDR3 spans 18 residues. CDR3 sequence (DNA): TGTGCCAGCAGTCTCCCCCGGGACACCCTGGTTTTTAACTATGGCTACACCTTC. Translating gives CASSLPRDTLVFNYGYTF.

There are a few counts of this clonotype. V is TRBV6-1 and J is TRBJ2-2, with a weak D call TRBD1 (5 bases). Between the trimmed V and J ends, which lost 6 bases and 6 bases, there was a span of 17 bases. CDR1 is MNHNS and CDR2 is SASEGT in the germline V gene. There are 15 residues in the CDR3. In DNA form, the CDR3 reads TGTGCCAGCAGGGGCGGACAAGTCGTCTCCGGGGAGCTGTTTTTT. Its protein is CASRGGQVVSGELFF.

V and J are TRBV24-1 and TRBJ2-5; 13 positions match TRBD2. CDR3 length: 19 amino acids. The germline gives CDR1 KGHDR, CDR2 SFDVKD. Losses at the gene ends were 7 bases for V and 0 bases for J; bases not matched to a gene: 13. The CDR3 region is CATRDIGLAGDQYQETQYF. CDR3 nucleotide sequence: TGTGCCACCAGGGACATAGGACTAGCGGGGGATCAGTACCAAGAGACCCAGTACTTC.

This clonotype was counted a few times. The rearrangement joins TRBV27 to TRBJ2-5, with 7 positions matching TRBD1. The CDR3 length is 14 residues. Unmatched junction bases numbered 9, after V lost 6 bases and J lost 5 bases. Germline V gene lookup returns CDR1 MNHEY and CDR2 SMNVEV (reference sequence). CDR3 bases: TGTGCCAGCAGGACGCGAGGGGGCCGGGAGACCCAGTACTTC. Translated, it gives CASRTRGGRETQYF.

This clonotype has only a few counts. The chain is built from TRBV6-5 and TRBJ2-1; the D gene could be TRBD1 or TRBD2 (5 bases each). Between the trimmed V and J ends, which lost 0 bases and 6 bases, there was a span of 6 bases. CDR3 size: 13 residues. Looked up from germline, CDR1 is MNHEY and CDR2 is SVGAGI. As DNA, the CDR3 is TGTGCCAGCAGTTACTCGGGGGTCAATGAGCAGTTCTTC. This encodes CASSYSGVNEQFF.

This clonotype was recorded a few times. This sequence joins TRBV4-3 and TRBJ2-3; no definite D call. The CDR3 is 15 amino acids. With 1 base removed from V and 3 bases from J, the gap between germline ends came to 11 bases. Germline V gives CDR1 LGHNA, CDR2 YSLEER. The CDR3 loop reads CASSQGSSQTDTQYF. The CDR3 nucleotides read TGCGCCAGCAGCCAAGGTTCAAGCCAGACAGATACGCAGTATTTT.

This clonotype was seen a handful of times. CDR3 residues: CASSPGGRGLDTQYF. The CDR3 coding sequence is TGCGCCAGCAGCCCGGGGGGCAGGGGTTTGGATACGCAGTATTTT. V gene TRBV5-1 combines with J gene TRBJ2-3; D may be TRBD2 (7 bases). CDR3 size: 15 residues. CDR1 and CDR2 (germline): SGHRS, YFSETQ. Deletions cut 4 bases from V and 6 bases from J, with 18 bases between.

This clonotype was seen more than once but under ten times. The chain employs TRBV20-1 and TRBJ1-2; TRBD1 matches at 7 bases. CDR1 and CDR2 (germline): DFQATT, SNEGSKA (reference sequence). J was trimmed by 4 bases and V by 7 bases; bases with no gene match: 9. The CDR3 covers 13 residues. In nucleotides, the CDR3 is TGCAGTGGCAGACAGGGATCGAGCTATGGCTACACCTTC. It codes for CSGRQGSSYGYTF.

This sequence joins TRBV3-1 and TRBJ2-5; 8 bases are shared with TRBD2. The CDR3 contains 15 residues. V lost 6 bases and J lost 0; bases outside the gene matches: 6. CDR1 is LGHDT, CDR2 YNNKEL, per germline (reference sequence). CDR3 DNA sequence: TGTGCCAGCAGTCATAAGGGACTAGACCAAGAGACCCAGTACTTC. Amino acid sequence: CASSHKGLDQETQYF.

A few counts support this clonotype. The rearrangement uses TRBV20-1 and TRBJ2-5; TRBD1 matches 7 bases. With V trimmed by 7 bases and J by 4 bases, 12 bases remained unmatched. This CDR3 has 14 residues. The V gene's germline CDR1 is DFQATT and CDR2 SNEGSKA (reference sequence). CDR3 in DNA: TGCAGTGGGGGGACAGTTTACAAGTTAGAGACCCAGTACTTC. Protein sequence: CSGGTVYKLETQYF.

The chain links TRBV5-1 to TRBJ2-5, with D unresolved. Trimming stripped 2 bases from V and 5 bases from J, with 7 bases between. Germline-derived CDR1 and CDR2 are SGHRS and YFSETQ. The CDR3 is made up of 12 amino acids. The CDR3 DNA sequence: TGCGCCAGCAGCTTCGAAGGGGAGACCCAGTACTTC. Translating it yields CASSFEGETQYF. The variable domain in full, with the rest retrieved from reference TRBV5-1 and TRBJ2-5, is KAGVTQTPRYLIKTRGQQVTLSCSPISGHRSVSWYQQTPGQGLQFLFEYFSETQRNKGNFPGRFSGRQFSNSRSEMNVSTLELGDSALYLCASSFEGETQYFGPGTRLLVL.

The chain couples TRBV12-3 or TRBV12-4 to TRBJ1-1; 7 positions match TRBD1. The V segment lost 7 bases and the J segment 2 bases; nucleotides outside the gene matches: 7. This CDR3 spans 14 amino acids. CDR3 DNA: TGTGCCAGCACCGACAGGGTAGTAAACACTGAAGCTTTCTTT. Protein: CASTDRVVNTEAFF.

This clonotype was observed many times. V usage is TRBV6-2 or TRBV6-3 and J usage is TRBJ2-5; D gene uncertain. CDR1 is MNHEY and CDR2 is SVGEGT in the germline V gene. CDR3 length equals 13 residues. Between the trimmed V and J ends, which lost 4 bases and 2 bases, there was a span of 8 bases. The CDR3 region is CASSSYSQETQYF. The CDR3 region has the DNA TGTGCCAGCAGTTCGTACTCGCAAGAGACCCAGTACTTC.

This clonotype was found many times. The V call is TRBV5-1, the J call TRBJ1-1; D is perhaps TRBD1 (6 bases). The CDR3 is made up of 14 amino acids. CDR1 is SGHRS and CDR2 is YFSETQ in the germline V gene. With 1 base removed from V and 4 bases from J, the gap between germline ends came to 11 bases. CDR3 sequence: CASSLTGPTTEAFF. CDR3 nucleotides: TGCGCCAGCAGCTTGACAGGGCCGACCACTGAAGCTTTCTTT.

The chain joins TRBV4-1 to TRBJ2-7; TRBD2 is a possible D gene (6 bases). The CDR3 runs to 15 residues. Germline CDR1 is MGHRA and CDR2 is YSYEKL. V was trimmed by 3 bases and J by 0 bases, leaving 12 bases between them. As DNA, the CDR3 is TGCGCCAGCAGCCAGGGACTGCCGAGCTCCTACGAGCAGTACTTC. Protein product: CASSQGLPSSYEQYF.

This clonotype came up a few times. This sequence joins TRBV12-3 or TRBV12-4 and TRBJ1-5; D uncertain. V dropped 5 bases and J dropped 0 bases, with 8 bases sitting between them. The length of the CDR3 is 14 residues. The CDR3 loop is CASSGIYSNQPQHF. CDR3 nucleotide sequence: TGTGCCAGCAGTGGGATTTATAGCAATCAGCCCCAGCATTTT.

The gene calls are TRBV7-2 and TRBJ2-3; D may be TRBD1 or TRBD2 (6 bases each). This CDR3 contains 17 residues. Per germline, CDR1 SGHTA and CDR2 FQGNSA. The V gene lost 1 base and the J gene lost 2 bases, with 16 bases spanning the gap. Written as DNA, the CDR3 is TGTGCCAGCAGCTTAGTAGGGGGGCGCCGGTCCACAGATACGCAGTATTTT. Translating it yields CASSLVGGRRSTDTQYF.